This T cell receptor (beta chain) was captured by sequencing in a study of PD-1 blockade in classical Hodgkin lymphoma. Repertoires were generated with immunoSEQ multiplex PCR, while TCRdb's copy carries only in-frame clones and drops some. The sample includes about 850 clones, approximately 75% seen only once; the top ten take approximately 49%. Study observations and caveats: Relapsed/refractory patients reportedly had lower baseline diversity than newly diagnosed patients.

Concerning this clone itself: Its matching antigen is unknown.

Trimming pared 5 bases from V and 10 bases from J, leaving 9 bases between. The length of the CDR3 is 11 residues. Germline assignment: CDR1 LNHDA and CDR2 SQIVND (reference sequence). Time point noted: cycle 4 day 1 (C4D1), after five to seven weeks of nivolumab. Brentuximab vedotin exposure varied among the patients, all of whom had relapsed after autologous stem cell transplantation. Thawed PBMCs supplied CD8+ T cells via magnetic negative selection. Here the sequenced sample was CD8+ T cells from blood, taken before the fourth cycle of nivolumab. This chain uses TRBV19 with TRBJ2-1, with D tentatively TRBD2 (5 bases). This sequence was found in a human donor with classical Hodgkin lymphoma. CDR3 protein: CASSAPGEQFF. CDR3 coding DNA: TGTGCCAGTAGTGCCCCGGGGGAGCAGTTCTTC.